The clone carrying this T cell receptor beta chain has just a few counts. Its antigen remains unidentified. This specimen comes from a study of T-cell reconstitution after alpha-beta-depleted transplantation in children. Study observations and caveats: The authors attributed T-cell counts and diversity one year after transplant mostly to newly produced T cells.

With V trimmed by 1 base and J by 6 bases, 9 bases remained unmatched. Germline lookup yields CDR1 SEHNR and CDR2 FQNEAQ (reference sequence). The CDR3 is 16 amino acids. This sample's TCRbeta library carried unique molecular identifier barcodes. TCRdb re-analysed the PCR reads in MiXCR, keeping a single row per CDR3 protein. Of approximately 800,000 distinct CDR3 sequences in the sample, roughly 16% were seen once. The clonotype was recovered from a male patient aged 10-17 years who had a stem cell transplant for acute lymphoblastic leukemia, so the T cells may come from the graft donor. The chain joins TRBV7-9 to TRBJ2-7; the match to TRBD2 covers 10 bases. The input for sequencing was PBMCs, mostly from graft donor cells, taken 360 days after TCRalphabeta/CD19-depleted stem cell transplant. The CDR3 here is CASSLGSGRAASEQYF. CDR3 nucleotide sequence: TGTGCCAGCAGCTTAGGGAGCGGGAGGGCCGCCAGCGAGCAGTACTTC.